This is a list of T cell receptor beta chains from one sample in a study of sequential checkpoint blockade in melanoma. Assay: immunoSEQ multiplex PCR; the TCRdb copy retains only in-frame clones and omits some. The data hold 17,000 or so clones, with over 70% observed a single time. The sample here was CD8+ T cells sorted from blood (inferred from file names), taken from a patient given nivolumab and ipilimumab in sequence. The receptors stem from a human donor with melanoma. The CDR3 runs from the conserved cysteine through the conserved F or W. Each record gives: D gene, J gene, clone size, V gene, CDR3 DNA, CDR3 protein. The D gene is left open where the match is weak. The size of a clone is reported for some rows only, either as once, few or many, or as a class for expanded clones.

D: TRBD1
J: TRBJ1-2
size: -
V: TRBV10-3
DNA: TGTGCCATCAGTGATGGGGAGGACAGGGCGAGAGGTTATGGCTACACCTTC
CDR3: CAISDGEDRARGYGYTF

D: TRBD1
J: TRBJ1-4
size: few
V: TRBV27
DNA: TGTGCCAGCAGTTCCGGGACAGGGGAAAGTGAAAAACTGTTTTTT
CDR3: CASSSGTGESEKLFF

D: TRBD1
J: TRBJ2-1
size: -
V: TRBV4-1
DNA: TGCGCCAGCAGCCAGGGAGGGACAGGGGAGCAGTTCTTC
CDR3: CASSQGGTGEQFF

D: TRBD1
J: TRBJ2-7
size: -
V: TRBV19
DNA: TGTGCCAGTAGTAACCGGGACAGGAAACACGAGCAGTACTTC
CDR3: CASSNRDRKHEQYF

D: -
J: TRBJ1-4
size: -
V: TRBV5-1
DNA: TGCGCCAGCAGCTGGCAAGGACAGACTAATGAAAAACTGTTTTTT
CDR3: CASSWQGQTNEKLFF

D: TRBD1
J: TRBJ2-7
size: -
V: TRBV6-5
DNA: TGTGCCAGCAGCCCTCGACAGGGTTGGTACGAGCAGTACTTC
CDR3: CASSPRQGWYEQYF

D: -
J: TRBJ2-7
size: -
V: TRBV4-3
DNA: TGCGCCAGCAGCCAAGATCGAAATCAGGGTCCCTACGAGCAGTACTTC
CDR3: CASSQDRNQGPYEQYF

D: -
J: TRBJ1-2
size: -
V: TRBV10-3
DNA: TGTGCCATCAGTGAGTCGTTCTCGGGGGGATCCTATGGCTACACCTTC
CDR3: CAISESFSGGSYGYTF

D: -
J: TRBJ2-7
size: -
V: TRBV27
DNA: TGTGCCAGCAGTTTATCGTCCGGGTTACCCTACGAGCAGTACTTC
CDR3: CASSLSSGLPYEQYF

D: TRBD1
J: TRBJ1-5
size: few
V: TRBV19
DNA: TGTGCCAGTAGTATCTGGACAGGTGATCAGCCCCAGCATTTT
CDR3: CASSIWTGDQPQHF

D: TRBD1
J: TRBJ2-7
size: -
V: TRBV5-4
DNA: TGTGCCAGCAGCTCCTCCGGGACAGTTGCCGAGCAGTACTTC
CDR3: CASSSSGTVAEQYF

D: -
J: TRBJ2-7
size: -
V: TRBV11-2
DNA: TGTGCCAGCAGCTCTCCATCGCAGGGGATAGGGTACGAGCAGTACTTC
CDR3: CASSSPSQGIGYEQYF

D: TRBD2
J: TRBJ2-7
size: -
V: TRBV4-1
DNA: TGCGCCAGCAGCCAAGGGGAGAATAGCGGGAGCCGCGAGCAGTACTTC
CDR3: CASSQGENSGSREQYF

D: -
J: TRBJ1-5
size: -
V: TRBV28
DNA: TGTGCCAGCAGTACCTCACAGGTGTATAGCAATCAGCCCCAGCATTTT
CDR3: CASSTSQVYSNQPQHF

D: TRBD1
J: TRBJ2-7
size: once
V: TRBV19
DNA: TGTGCCAGTAGTATCGGGACAGGGGAGTTCGAGCAGTACTTC
CDR3: CASSIGTGEFEQYF

D: TRBD1
J: TRBJ2-7
size: few
V: TRBV28
DNA: TGTGCCAGCAGCCCCCGACAGGGAATTGACGAGCAGTACTTC
CDR3: CASSPRQGIDEQYF

D: TRBD1
J: TRBJ1-3
size: -
V: TRBV7-2
DNA: TGTGCCAGCAGCTCGACAGGGGGCGCTGGAAACACCATATATTTT
CDR3: CASSSTGGAGNTIYF

D: TRBD1
J: TRBJ2-7
size: -
V: TRBV19
DNA: TGTGCCAGTAGTATAGTTCTCGGGACAGGGCTCTACGAGCAGTACTTC
CDR3: CASSIVLGTGLYEQYF

D: -
J: TRBJ1-2
size: -
V: TRBV7-9
DNA: TGTGCCAGCAGCCGTACAGGGTCGCCGGACTATGGCTACACCTTC
CDR3: CASSRTGSPDYGYTF

D: -
J: TRBJ2-7
size: medium-sized
V: TRBV7-9
DNA: TGTGCCAGCACCCCAGGGACCGGGGGTGAGTACGAGCAGTACTTC
CDR3: CASTPGTGGEYEQYF

D: TRBD2
J: TRBJ2-7
size: -
V: TRBV15
DNA: TGTGCCACCAGCGTAGAACTAGCGGGGTCCTACGAGCAGTACTTC
CDR3: CATSVELAGSYEQYF

D: TRBD1
J: TRBJ1-2
size: few
V: TRBV7-9
DNA: TGTGCCATACAGGGGACCTATGGCTACACCTTC
CDR3: CAIQGTYGYTF